These T cell receptor beta chains were read from a single sample in a study of metastatic and nonmetastatic thyroid tumors. TCRdb redid the clone calls on the PCR reads using MiXCR. The sample lists about 40,000 clones, about an eighth occurring once. Input material: blood. The receptors originated from a female donor with papillary thyroid cancer or a benign thyroid nodule (not recorded which). Some clones in this sample may be carry-over from other donors' samples. CDR3s include the opening cysteine and the closing phenylalanine or tryptophan. D genes are given only for firm matches. Clone sizes are given selectively: once, few, many, or a class where the clone is expanded.

TRBD2 TRBJ2-7 TRBV9 many TGTGCCAGCAGCGTAGGTCCTAGCGGAGACTACGAGCAGTACTTC CASSVGPSGDYEQYF
- TRBJ1-1 TRBV7-9 many TGTGCCAGCAGCCAGGACTCGGCGGGGACTGAAGCTTTCTTT CASSQDSAGTEAFF
TRBD1 TRBJ1-2 TRBV6-1 many TGTGCCAGCAGTGAAAACGAGGGGGCGCATTATGGCTACACCTTC CASSENEGAHYGYTF
- TRBJ2-7 TRBV18 many TGTGCCAGCTCACCACCGGGTAGGGAAGGCGAGCAGTACTTC CASSPPGREGEQYF
TRBD2 TRBJ2-4 TRBV6-2/TRBV6-3 many TGTGCCAGCAGCTTGGCGGGAGGGGCCAAAAACATTCAGTACTTC CASSLAGGAKNIQYF
TRBD1 TRBJ2-3 TRBV9 many TGTGCCAGCAGCGTAGTACAGGGGGTCACAGATACGCAGTATTTT CASSVVQGVTDTQYF
- TRBJ2-1 TRBV20-1 many TGCAGTGCTAGACCCCGGCTTGGGGGGTTGAATGAGCAGTTCTTC CSARPRLGGLNEQFF
- TRBJ1-2 TRBV28 many TGTGCCAGCAGTTTTCGTTACGACCTGAACTATGGCTACACCTTC CASSFRYDLNYGYTF
- TRBJ2-6 TRBV19 many TGTGCCAGTAGTATAGCCGGCCGGTACTCTGGGGCCAACGTCCTGACTTTC CASSIAGRYSGANVLTF
- TRBJ1-1 TRBV5-1 many TGCGCCAGCAGCGGCCCTACGGGCCTGAACACTGAAGCTTTCTTT CASSGPTGLNTEAFF
- TRBJ1-4 TRBV18 once TGTGCCAGCTCAACCCAATCCAGGGTGGGAAAACTGTTTTTT CASSTQSRVGKLFF
TRBD2 TRBJ2-5 TRBV18 many TGTGCCAGCTCACCACCGGGACTAGCGGGAGTAGAGACCCAGTACTTC CASSPPGLAGVETQYF
- TRBJ1-1 TRBV6-1 many TGTGCCAGCAGTTGGGGGAACACTGAAGCTTTCTTT CASSWGNTEAFF
TRBD1 TRBJ2-7 TRBV9 many TGTGCCAGCAGCGTCCGCGGGACAGGGGCCTACGAGCAGTACTTC CASSVRGTGAYEQYF
- TRBJ2-3 TRBV28 - TGTGCCAGCAGCCCTCTCAGAGAGGGAGGGTATTTT CASSPLREGGYF
- TRBJ2-7 TRBV10-2 many TGCGCCAGCAGTGAAAGCGACTCTCCCTACGAGCAGTACTTC CASSESDSPYEQYF
- TRBJ2-1 TRBV3-1 many TGTGCCAGCAGCCGGGACTACAATGAGCAGTTCTTC CASSRDYNEQFF
- TRBJ2-5 TRBV19 many TGTGCCAGTAGTATCGGGGGCTACCGGGAGACCCAGTACTTC CASSIGGYRETQYF